This T cell receptor beta chain is from a study of T cell clonotyping in hematopoietic cell transplantation. Study summary: Cytoreduction preceded collection of pretransplant recipient samples.

Time point here: recipient sample about 28 days before transplant, after cytoreduction. TCRdb's table, derived via immunoSEQ multiplex PCR, lists solely in-frame clones and lacks some. The sample consists of about 36,000 clones, 85% to 95% of them appearing once. This clonotype was sampled from a man aged 35-49 years with chronic myeloid leukemia. Some clones in this sample may be carry-over from other donors' samples. The material was peripheral blood mononuclear cells, obtained before stem cell transplant.

The CDR3 DNA reads as TGTGCCAGCAGCGTCGACCTCAATTCACCCCTCCACTTT. It codes for CASSVDLNSPLHF. The V call is TRBV9, the J call TRBJ1-6; D remains unclear. This CDR3 has 13 residues. CDR1 is SGDLS and CDR2 is YYNGEE in the germline V gene. V was trimmed by 2 bases and J by 7 bases, leaving 7 bases between them.